The sequence of this T cell receptor (beta chain) was determined in a study of T cells in localized non-small cell lung cancer. Study-wide results and caveats: Across samples, adjacent lung featured a median around 57 of the top 100 tumor clones. Analysis by sequencing included only one tumor region, so heterogeneity remains possible. It was uninvolved adjacent lung that showed the highest T cell clonality, exceeding tumor.

About this clone: Its antigen remains unidentified.

Generated by immunoSEQ multiplex PCR, the TCRdb table keeps only in-frame clones and is missing some. The sample includes roughly 950 clones, about 30% seen only once; the top ten take over 12%. The ends lost 2 bases at V and 3 bases at J; junction bases unmatched: 3. This CDR3 spans 15 amino acids. The V gene's germline CDR1 is MNHGY and CDR2 SAAAGT. The sequences come from normal lung tissue next to the tumor, collected before any cancer treatment. This TCR was recovered from a female donor aged 60 or older with stage I lung adenocarcinoma. The rearrangement links TRBV6-8 to TRBJ2-1; the match to TRBD2 covers 8 bases. The CDR3 DNA reads as TGTGCCAGCAGTTACGGGCTAGCGGGCTACAATGAGCAGTTCTTC. Its protein product is CASSYGLAGYNEQFF.